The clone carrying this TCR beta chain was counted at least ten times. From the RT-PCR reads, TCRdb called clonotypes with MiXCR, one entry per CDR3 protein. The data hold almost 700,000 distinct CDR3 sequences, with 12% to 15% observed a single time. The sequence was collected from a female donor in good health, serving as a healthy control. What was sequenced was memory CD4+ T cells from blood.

For the CDR3, the DNA is TGTGCCAGCAGCTACACTCTAGCGGGAGGTTCAGATACGCAGTATTTT. This codes for CASSYTLAGGSDTQYF. The rearrangement uses TRBV7-2 and TRBJ2-3; 11 bases are a match to TRBD2. The trim removed 4 bases at V and 4 bases at J, leaving 7 bases unmatched. In germline, CDR1 is SGHTA, CDR2 FQGNSA. This CDR3 has 16 residues.